The 13 T cell receptor beta chains presented below share a single source sample, sequenced in a study of blood T cell repertoires in COVID-19. The method was immunoSEQ multiplex PCR; TCRdb's version includes in-frame clones alone and lacks a portion of them. Found here are some 300,000 clones, roughly 91% of them singletons; the top ten hold roughly 2.9%. Sequencing was done on a sample of PBMCs or T cells enriched from blood (not recorded which). The source of these receptors is a woman aged 45-65 years who had been exposed to COVID-19.

The V call is TRBV28, the J call TRBJ2-1; 7 bases map to TRBD2. With 4 bases clipped from V and 1 base from J, the junction kept 10 bases outside the gene matches. CDR1 and CDR2 (germline): MDHEN, SYDVKM. This CDR3 has 17 residues. In DNA, the CDR3 is TGTGCCAGCAGTTCAAATAGACTAGCTCGTTCCTACAATGAGCAGTTCTTC. This translates into CASSSNRLARSYNEQFF.

This chain joins TRBV5-4 and TRBJ2-7; the match to TRBD2 covers 9 bases. The V segment lost 4 bases and the J segment 0 bases; nucleotides outside the gene matches: 8. The CDR3 contains 16 residues. Per germline, CDR1 SGHNT and CDR2 YYREEE (reference sequence). For the CDR3, the DNA is TGTGCCAGCAGCGCCGGGCTAGCGGGGAACTCCTACGAGCAGTACTTC. Protein product: CASSAGLAGNSYEQYF. Full variable domain (outside the CDR3, taken from reference TRBV5-4 and TRBJ2-7): ETGVTQSPTHLIKTRGQQVTLRCSSQSGHNTVSWYQQALGQGPQFIFQYYREEENGRGNFPPRFSGLQFPNYSSELNVNALELDDSALYLCASSAGLAGNSYEQYFGPGTRLTVT.

The chain uses TRBV5-5 and TRBJ1-1, with D possibly TRBD1 on 5 matching bases. The V gene's germline CDR1 is SGHKS and CDR2 YYEKEE (reference sequence). The CDR3 spans 15 residues. The V end was cut by 2 bases, the J end by 0 bases, with 11 bases between. The CDR3 region is CASSFFGTLNTEAFF. The CDR3, as DNA: TGTGCCAGCAGCTTCTTCGGGACTCTGAACACTGAAGCTTTCTTT.

Turning to this clone: The same CDR3 arises from other DNA sequences in this sample as well. V usage is TRBV7-9 and J usage is TRBJ1-2, with 7 bases aligning to TRBD1. The CDR3 has 14 residues. Germline values: CDR1 SEHNR, CDR2 FQNEAQ (reference sequence). J lost 2 bases, V lost 4 bases, and 4 bases had no gene match. CDR3 residues: CASSSTTGNYGYTF. CDR3 coding DNA: TGTGCCAGCAGCTCCACGACAGGGAACTATGGCTACACCTTC.

The genes are TRBV6-5 and TRBJ1-2; possible D gene TRBD1, 6 bases. This CDR3 is 13 amino acids long. Germline-derived CDR1 and CDR2 are MNHEY and SVGAGI. With 6 bases removed from V and 6 bases from J, the gap between germline ends came to 14 bases. CDR3 coding DNA: TGTGCCAGCAGAGGGACAACGGGCCATGGCTACACCTTC. As protein: CASRGTTGHGYTF.

This chain joins TRBV10-3 and TRBJ2-5; D is perhaps TRBD2 (7 bases). Trimming cost V 6 bases and J 1 base, with 12 bases left between them. The CDR3 has 14 amino acids. CDR1 ENHRY and CDR2 SYGVKD come from the germline V gene. The CDR3 DNA is TGTGCCATCAGGTCCGGGGGGCCCCAAGAGACCCAGTACTTC. This codes for CAIRSGGPQETQYF.

The rearrangement joins TRBV28 to TRBJ1-5, with 7 bases fitting TRBD1. Germline loops: CDR1 MDHEN, CDR2 SYDVKM. With V trimmed by 2 bases and J by 0 bases, 1 base remained unmatched. The CDR3 loop spans 15 amino acids. CDR3 protein: CASSLGDSSNQPQHF. The CDR3 nucleotides read TGTGCCAGCAGTTTAGGGGACAGTAGCAATCAGCCCCAGCATTTT.

V and J are TRBV4-1 and TRBJ2-1; TRBD2 might be the D (5 bases). The CDR3 sequence is 16 residues long. Trimming cost V 4 bases and J 5 bases, with 18 bases left between them. Per germline, CDR1 MGHRA and CDR2 YSYEKL. CDR3 region: CASSPHPGLANNEQFF. The CDR3 DNA sequence: TGCGCCAGCAGCCCTCATCCCGGGCTAGCCAACAATGAGCAGTTCTTC.

The sample holds one count of this clone. The chain uses TRBV11-2 and TRBJ2-7, with 10 bases identical to TRBD2. The CDR3 is made up of 16 amino acids. Germline trimming cut 5 bases from V and 1 base from J; bases unmatched to any gene: 8. CDR1 and CDR2 from the germline V gene are SGHAT and FQNNGV. Here the CDR3 reads CASSPSQRGGSYEQYF. In DNA, the CDR3 is TGTGCCAGCAGCCCTTCCCAGCGGGGGGGATCCTACGAGCAGTACTTC.

The CDR3 loop is CASSLTQGLSTDTQYF. The CDR3 nucleotides are TGTGCCAGCAGTTTAACACAGGGCCTTAGCACAGATACGCAGTATTTT. The chain has TRBV28 and TRBJ2-3, with TRBD1 as a possible D gene (6 bases). Germline loops: CDR1 MDHEN, CDR2 SYDVKM. The CDR3 totals 16 residues. V lost 2 bases to trimming and J lost 0 bases, with 12 bases between them.

The gene calls are TRBV28 and TRBJ2-1, with D unclear. Trimming removed 2 bases from V and 5 bases from J, with 16 bases in between. There are 16 residues in the CDR3. The germline V gene encodes CDR1 MDHEN and CDR2 SYDVKM. DNA of the CDR3: TGTGCCAGCAGTTTAGCGTCGGAAGCGAAAGACAATGAGCAGTTCTTC. Translated, it gives CASSLASEAKDNEQFF.

The rearrangement links TRBV7-9 to TRBJ2-7, with 7 bases fitting TRBD2. CDR1 is SEHNR and CDR2 is FQNEAQ in the germline V gene (reference sequence). With V trimmed by 4 bases and J by 7 bases, 7 bases remained unmatched. The length of the CDR3 is 13 residues. The CDR3 spells CASSYSWGGEQYF. The CDR3 coding sequence is TGTGCCAGCAGCTATAGTTGGGGGGGTGAGCAGTACTTC.

In its sample, this clone was seen a few times. V is TRBV7-2 and J is TRBJ1-2; 10 bases agree with TRBD1. V gave up 4 bases and J gave up 6 bases; unmatched junction bases: 8. Per germline, CDR1 SGHTA and CDR2 FQGNSA. The CDR3 length is 15 residues. This CDR3 is CASSSSTGTGDGYTF. The CDR3 coding sequence is TGTGCCAGCAGCTCGTCTACCGGGACAGGGGATGGCTACACCTTC.